This record covers a single TCR beta chain. Its antigen remains unknown. One end of the junction fails to match germline, which may point to a read error. CDR3 size: 16 residues. From germline, CDR1 is SGHAT and CDR2 FQNNGV. Excluded: other autoimmune disease, uncontrolled infection, pregnancy or lactation. These data originate in a study of Graves' ophthalmopathy and Graves' hyperthyroidism. Study overall: No ophthalmopathy within 18 months of follow-up signified stable hyperthyroidism. Study findings and constraints: The model's prediction of ophthalmopathy progression had just over 70% sensitivity and 72% to 80% specificity. Blood samples also showed most expanded thyroid clonotypes exceeding 0.001 frequency.

RNA served as the template for amplifying TCR beta CDR3 regions. The workflow started with a first-round RT-PCR run with HTBI primers and then moved on to a second-round multiplex PCR. TCRdb independently ran MiXCR on the multiplex PCR reads; one entry per CDR3 protein. This sample carries over a million distinct CDR3 sequences, 36% of them seen once, and the ten largest clones take around 10%. The gene calls are TRBV11-2 and TRBJ1-2; TRBD1 aligns across 9 bases. The receptor was derived from an adult man with Graves' hyperthyroidism. The sample was peripheral blood or thyroid tissue (not recorded which). The CDR3 coding sequence is TGCGCCAGCAGCTTTGACGGGACAGGGAACGTCTATGGCTACACCTTC. As protein: CASSFDGTGNVYGYTF.